The 23 T cell receptor beta chains below were found in one sample sequenced in a study of T cells in Graves' hyperthyroidism and ophthalmopathy. Amplification of TCR beta CDR3 regions was performed using RNA transcripts as template. The TCR CDR3 was amplified in a first-round RT-PCR using the HTBI primer set. TCRdb processed the multiplex PCR reads anew with MiXCR; each CDR3 protein has one entry. This table holds a few hundred thousand distinct CDR3 sequences, 15% to 18% found once. The sample consisted of blood. The receptors derive from a woman aged 30 to 39 with Graves' hyperthyroidism.

V and J are TRBV7-3 and TRBJ2-3; a possible D gene is TRBD2 (5 bases). The CDR3 is 17 amino acids. Germline V lookup: CDR1 SGHTA, CDR2 FQGTGA. V was shortened by 5 bases and J by 3 bases, with 21 bases between the two germline ends. The CDR3 DNA reads TGTGCCAGCAGCCACAACAGTGCGGCGGGTGGGACAGATACGCAGTATTTT. As protein: CASSHNSAAGGTDTQYF.

There are many counts of this clonotype. The V gene is TRBV27, the J gene TRBJ2-7; TRBD2 matches 9 bases. The J segment lost 2 bases and the V segment lost 4 bases, leaving 6 bases of the junction unmatched. Germline CDR1 is MNHEY and CDR2 is SMNVEV (reference sequence). The length of the CDR3 is 15 residues. CDR3 sequence reads: CASSYIAGATYEQYF. The CDR3, as DNA: TGTGCCAGCAGTTATATAGCGGGAGCAACCTACGAGCAGTACTTC.

The sample holds many counts of this clonotype. The CDR3 DNA follows: TGCAGTGCTAGACCCGGGACTAGTAGCACAGATACGCAGTATTTT. Encoded protein: CSARPGTSSTDTQYF. The V call is TRBV20-1, the J call TRBJ2-3, with 8 bases fitting TRBD2. The V and J ends lost 2 bases and 0 bases, in that order; junction bases with no gene match: 4. The CDR3 has 15 amino acids. Per the germline V gene, CDR1 is DFQATT and CDR2 is SNEGSKA (reference sequence).

This clonotype came up many times. The CDR3 sequence is CASSTSGVTDTQYF. As DNA, the CDR3 is TGTGCCAGCTCTACTAGCGGAGTCACAGATACGCAGTATTTT. The genes are TRBV7-3 and TRBJ2-3; 8 nucleotides line up with TRBD2. Trimming cost V 8 bases and J 2 bases; bases outside gene matches: 6. The CDR3 runs to 14 residues. CDR1 is SGHTA, CDR2 FQGTGA, per germline. Full variable domain (outside the CDR3, taken from reference TRBV7-3 and TRBJ2-3): GAGVSQTPSNKVTEKGKYVELRCDPISGHTALYWYRQSLGQGPEFLIYFQGTGAADDSGLPNDRFFAVRPEGSVSTLKIQRTERGDSAVYLCASSTSGVTDTQYFGPGTRLTVL.

Worth noting for this clonotype: This may be a read error, as it is one base from a much larger clone. J is TRBJ2-7 and V is TRBV28, with TRBD1 identical over 7 bases. CDR3 length equals 12 residues. Germline CDR1 reads MDHEN; CDR2 reads SYDVKM. Germline trimming cut 8 bases from V and 2 bases from J; bases unmatched to any gene: 3. CDR3: CASGGQTYEQYF. The CDR3 region has the DNA TGTGCCAGCGGGGGACAGACCTACGAGCAGTACTTC. The full variable domain, in which reference TRBV28 and TRBJ2-7 provide the parts outside the CDR3, is DVKVTQSSRYLVKRTGEKVFLECVQDMDHENMFWYRQDPGLGLRLIYFSYDVKMKEKGDIPEGYSVSREKKERFSLILESASTNQTSMYLCASGGQTYEQYFGPGTRLTVT.

The chain couples TRBV30 to TRBJ1-5; 8 positions match TRBD1. V lost 2 bases to trimming and J lost 2 bases; unmatched junction nucleotides: 5. This CDR3 is 15 amino acids long. The germline gives CDR1 GTSNPN, CDR2 SVGIG (reference sequence). This CDR3 is CAWSKADRGNQPQHF. In DNA form, the CDR3 reads TGTGCCTGGAGTAAGGCGGACAGGGGCAATCAGCCCCAGCATTTT.

In its sample, this clonotype was seen a few times. A much larger clone differs from this one at a single base, so this may be a read error. The chain combines TRBV2 with TRBJ1-5; no clear D gene. Between the trimmed V and J ends, which lost 5 bases and 5 bases, there was a span of 16 bases. CDR1 and CDR2 (germline): SNHLY, FYNNEI. The CDR3 runs 15 residues. The CDR3 coding sequence is TGTGCCAGCAGTTCGACCCTGACGGGCGATCAGCCCCAGCATTTT. Its translation: CASSSTLTGDQPQHF.

The V and J genes are TRBV4-3 and TRBJ1-4, with D possibly being TRBD1 (6 bases). Germline V lookup: CDR1 LGHNA, CDR2 YSLEER. V lost 0 bases, J lost 6 bases, and 11 bases lay in between. The CDR3 is 15 amino acids. CDR3 in amino acids: CASSQDTGAYEKLFF. CDR3 nucleotides: TGCGCCAGCAGCCAAGATACGGGGGCGTATGAAAAACTGTTTTTT.

This clonotype was observed once. The chain is built from TRBV6-2 or TRBV6-3 and TRBJ2-1; no definite D call. CDR1 and CDR2 from the germline V gene are MNHEY and SVGEGT. V lost 0 bases and J 15 bases, leaving 15 bases between the germline ends. The CDR3 has 13 amino acids. This CDR3 is CASSYSNGPELFF. For the CDR3, the DNA is TGTGCCAGCAGTTACTCGAATGGCCCGGAGTTGTTCTTC.

This clonotype occurred many times. The chain couples TRBV30 to TRBJ2-2; 8 positions agree with TRBD1. Per germline, CDR1 GTSNPN and CDR2 SVGIG (reference sequence). The CDR3 loop spans 13 amino acids. With V trimmed by 4 bases and J by 5 bases, 3 bases remained unmatched. CDR3 residues: CAWNRQGTGELFF. The DNA of the CDR3 is TGTGCCTGGAATAGACAGGGGACCGGGGAGCTGTTTTTT. Complete variable domain (other parts from reference TRBV30 and TRBJ2-2): SQTIHQWPATLVQPVGSPLSLECTVEGTSNPNLYWYRQAAGRGLQLLFYSVGIGQISSEVPQNLSASRPQDRQFILSSKKLLLSDSGFYLCAWNRQGTGELFFGEGSRLTVL.

This chain uses TRBV15 with TRBJ2-7; possible D gene TRBD2, 6 bases. The CDR3 is 13 residues long. V was cut by 1 base and J by 7 bases, with 11 bases left in between. Germline V CDR1 and CDR2: LNHNV, YYDKDF (reference sequence). The CDR3 DNA reads TGTGCCACCAGCAGAGGACTAGTTGATGAGCAGTACTTC. The encoded protein is CATSRGLVDEQYF. The full variable domain, its missing parts supplied by reference TRBV15 and TRBJ2-7, is DAMVIQNPRYQVTQFGKPVTLSCSQTLNHNVMYWYQQKSSQAPKLLFHYYDKDFNNEADTPDNFQSRRPNTSFCFLDIRSPGLGDTAMYLCATSRGLVDEQYFGPGTRLTVT.

V usage is TRBV20-1 and J usage is TRBJ2-1; D tentatively reads TRBD1 or TRBD2 (5 bases each). This CDR3 has 13 residues. The germline CDR1 and CDR2 sequences are DFQATT and SNEGSKA (reference sequence). V was clipped by 3 bases and J by 9 bases, with 15 bases between them. The CDR3 DNA reads as TGCAGTGCTAGTCTGTGGGACGGCGGTGAGCAGTTCTTC. This sequence encodes CSASLWDGGEQFF.

The chain couples TRBV20-1 to TRBJ2-5; 11 bases are shared with TRBD2. Trimming removed 4 bases from V and 5 bases from J; junction bases left unmatched: 9. CDR1 and CDR2 from the germline V gene are DFQATT and SNEGSKA (reference sequence). The CDR3 runs to 15 residues. The CDR3 protein is CSATGWTSGWETQYF. The DNA of the CDR3 is TGCAGTGCTACCGGATGGACTAGCGGGTGGGAGACCCAGTACTTC.

In this sample, this clonotype turned up many times. The chain combines TRBV6-1 with TRBJ1-2, with 9 nucleotides matching TRBD1. Germline CDR1 is MNHNS and CDR2 is SASEGT. V lost 8 bases and J lost 1; bases outside the gene matches: 11. The CDR3 length is 16 residues. CDR3 sequence: CASGSQGARFNYGYTF. The DNA of the CDR3 is TGTGCCAGCGGATCACAGGGGGCTAGGTTTAACTATGGCTACACCTTC.

In this sample, this clonotype turned up a few times. The V and J genes are TRBV9 and TRBJ2-3, with a weak D call TRBD1 (6 bases). The germline CDR1 and CDR2 sequences are SGDLS and YYNGEE. With 4 bases removed from V and 5 bases from J, the gap between germline ends came to 11 bases. This CDR3 comprises 13 residues. The CDR3 region is CASSIQGRDTQYF. DNA of the CDR3: TGTGCCAGCAGCATACAGGGAAGAGATACGCAGTATTTT.

The J gene is TRBJ2-3, the V gene TRBV27; unclear D gene. CDR1 MNHEY and CDR2 SMNVEV come from the germline V gene (reference sequence). The CDR3 is 15 residues long. The ends were cut back, 5 bases at V and 0 bases at J, with 12 bases in the middle. The CDR3 bases are TGTGCCAGCAGTGTACATTCGACTAGCACAGATACGCAGTATTTT. Protein: CASSVHSTSTDTQYF.

The gene calls are TRBV2 and TRBJ2-7; 10 nucleotides align to TRBD1. Germline V lookup: CDR1 SNHLY, CDR2 FYNNEI. Trimming cost V 6 bases and J 2 bases; bases outside gene matches: 4. CDR3 length equals 14 residues. CDR3 in DNA: TGTGCCAGCAGAGACAGGGGGCTTACCTACGAGCAGTACTTC. Translated: CASRDRGLTYEQYF.

This clonotype occurred a few times. The chain combines TRBV3-1 with TRBJ2-2; D gene uncertain. The germline V and J ends were trimmed by 3 bases and 7 bases, with 6 bases remaining between them. Germline CDR1 is LGHDT and CDR2 is YNNKEL (reference sequence). The CDR3 is 12 residues long. CDR3 region: CASSHPSGELFF. The CDR3 DNA reads as TGTGCCAGCAGCCACCCTAGCGGGGAGCTGTTTTTT. The full variable domain, with the rest looked up from reference TRBV3-1 and TRBJ2-2, is DTAVSQTPKYLVTQMGNDKSIKCEQNLGHDTMYWYKQDSKKFLKIMFSYNNKELIINETVPNRFSPKSPDKAHLNLHINSLELGDSAVYFCASSHPSGELFFGEGSRLTVL.

This clonotype was seen a few times. The genes are TRBV9 and TRBJ2-1; D unresolved. CDR1 and CDR2 from the germline V gene are SGDLS and YYNGEE. This CDR3 region has 13 residues. V dropped 0 bases and J dropped 10 bases, with 11 bases sitting between them. In DNA form, the CDR3 reads TGTGCCAGCAGCGTAGCCGGAAGAGCCGAGCAGTTCTTC. It yields the protein CASSVAGRAEQFF.

At least ten counts were recorded for this clonotype. The chain links TRBV6-1 to TRBJ1-4; D possibly corresponds to TRBD1 (5 bases). The germline CDR1 and CDR2 sequences are MNHNS and SASEGT. This CDR3 comprises 16 residues. V lost 6 bases to trimming and J lost 5 bases, with 19 bases between them. The CDR3 nucleotides are TGTGCCAGCAGCACGGGAGTGCGACAGCCGAATGAAAAACTGTTTTTT. This sequence encodes CASSTGVRQPNEKLFF.

The rearrangement links TRBV28 to TRBJ2-1, with 11 bases that match TRBD2. With V trimmed by 6 bases and J by 9 bases, 4 bases remained unmatched. CDR1 and CDR2 (germline): MDHEN, SYDVKM. The CDR3 extends over 13 amino acids. CDR3 region: CASRTSGRVEQFF. The DNA of the CDR3 is TGTGCCAGCAGAACTAGCGGGAGAGTTGAGCAGTTCTTC.

This rearrangement joins TRBV7-9 to TRBJ2-1; D may be TRBD2 (5 bases). The V gene lost 5 bases and the J gene lost 2 bases, with 13 bases spanning the gap. The length of the CDR3 is 15 residues. The germline V gene encodes CDR1 SEHNR and CDR2 FQNEAQ (reference sequence). This chain's CDR3 is CASSSPLAAYNEQFF. Written as DNA, the CDR3 is TGTGCCAGCAGCAGCCCCCTAGCCGCCTACAATGAGCAGTTCTTC.

This clonotype was recorded at least ten times. The V call is TRBV12-3 or TRBV12-4, the J call TRBJ1-2; D is ambiguous. The CDR3 consists of 13 residues. V shed 8 bases and J shed 6 bases, with 16 bases lying between them. The CDR3 coding sequence is TGTGCCAGCCACGTTGGAGCCGCAAATGGCTACACCTTC. The encoded protein is CASHVGAANGYTF.